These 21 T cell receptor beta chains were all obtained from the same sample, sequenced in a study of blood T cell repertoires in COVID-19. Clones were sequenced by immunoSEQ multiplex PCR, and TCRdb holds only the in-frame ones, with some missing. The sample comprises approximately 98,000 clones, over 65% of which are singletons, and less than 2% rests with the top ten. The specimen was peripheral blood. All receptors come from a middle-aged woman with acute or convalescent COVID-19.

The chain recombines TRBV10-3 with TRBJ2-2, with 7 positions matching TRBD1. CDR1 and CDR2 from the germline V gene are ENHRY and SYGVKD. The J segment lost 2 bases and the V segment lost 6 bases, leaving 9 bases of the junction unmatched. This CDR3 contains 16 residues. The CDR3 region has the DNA TGTGCCATCAGGCGCACGACAGGGACAAACACCGGGGAGCTGTTTTTT. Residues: CAIRRTTGTNTGELFF.

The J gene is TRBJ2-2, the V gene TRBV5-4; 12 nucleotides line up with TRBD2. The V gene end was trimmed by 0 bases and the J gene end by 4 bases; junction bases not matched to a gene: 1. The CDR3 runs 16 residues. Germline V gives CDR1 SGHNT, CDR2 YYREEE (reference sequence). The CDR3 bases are TGTGCCAGCAGCTTGGCTAGCGGGGGGGGCACCGGGGAGCTGTTTTTT. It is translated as CASSLASGGGTGELFF.

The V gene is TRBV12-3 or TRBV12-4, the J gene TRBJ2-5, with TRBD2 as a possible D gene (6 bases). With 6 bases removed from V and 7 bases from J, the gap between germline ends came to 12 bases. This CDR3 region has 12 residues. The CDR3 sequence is CASSSMGGTQYF. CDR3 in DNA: TGTGCCAGCAGCTCGATGGGGGGGACCCAGTACTTC.

CDR3 amino acids: CASSLGGGLNTDTQYF. CDR3 sequence (DNA): TGTGCCAGCAGCTTAGGGGGGGGCCTTAACACAGATACGCAGTATTTT. The chain joins TRBV11-2 to TRBJ2-3; perhaps TRBD2 as D (7 bases). The length of the CDR3 is 16 residues. V was pared by 1 base and J by 2 bases, with 13 bases between. Germline CDR1 and CDR2: SGHAT and FQNNGV.

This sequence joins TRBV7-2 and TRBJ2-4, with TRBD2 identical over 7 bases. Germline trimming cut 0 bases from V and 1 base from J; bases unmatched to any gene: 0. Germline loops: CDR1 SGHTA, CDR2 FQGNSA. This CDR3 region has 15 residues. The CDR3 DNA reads TGTGCCAGCAGCTTAGCGGGGGGGGCCAAAAACATTCAGTACTTC. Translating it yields CASSLAGGAKNIQYF.

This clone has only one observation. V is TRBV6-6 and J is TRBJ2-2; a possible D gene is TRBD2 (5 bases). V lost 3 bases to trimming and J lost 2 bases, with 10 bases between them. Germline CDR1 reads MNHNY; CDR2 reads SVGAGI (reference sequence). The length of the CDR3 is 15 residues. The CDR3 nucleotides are TGTGCCAGCAGTTATTGGACTTCTAACACCGGGGAGCTGTTTTTT. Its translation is CASSYWTSNTGELFF.

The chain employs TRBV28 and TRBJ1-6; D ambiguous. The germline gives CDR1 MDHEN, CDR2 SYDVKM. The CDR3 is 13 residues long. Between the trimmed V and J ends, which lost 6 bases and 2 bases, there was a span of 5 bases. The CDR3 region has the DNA TGTGCCAGCAGGCGGACCTATAATTCACCCCTCCACTTT. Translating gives CASRRTYNSPLHF.

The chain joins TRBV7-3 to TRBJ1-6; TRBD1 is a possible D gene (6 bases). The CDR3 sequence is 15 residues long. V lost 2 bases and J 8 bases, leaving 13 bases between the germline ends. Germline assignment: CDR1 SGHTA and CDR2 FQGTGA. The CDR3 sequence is CASSLVGGVDSPLHF. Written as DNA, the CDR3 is TGTGCCAGCAGCTTAGTAGGGGGTGTGGATTCACCCCTCCACTTT.

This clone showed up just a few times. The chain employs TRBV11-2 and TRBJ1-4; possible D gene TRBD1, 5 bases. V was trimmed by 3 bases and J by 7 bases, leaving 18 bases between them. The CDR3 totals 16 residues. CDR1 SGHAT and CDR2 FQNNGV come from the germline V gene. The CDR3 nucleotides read TGTGCCAGCAGCTTCCAGACAGCCCGGGGGGTTGAAAAACTGTTTTTT. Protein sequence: CASSFQTARGVEKLFF.

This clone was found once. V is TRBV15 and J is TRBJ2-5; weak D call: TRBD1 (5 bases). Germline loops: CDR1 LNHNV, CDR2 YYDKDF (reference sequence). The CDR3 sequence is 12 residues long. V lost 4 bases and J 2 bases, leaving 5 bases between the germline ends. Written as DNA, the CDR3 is TGTGCCACCAGCAAGGGGCAAGAGACCCAGTACTTC. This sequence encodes CATSKGQETQYF.

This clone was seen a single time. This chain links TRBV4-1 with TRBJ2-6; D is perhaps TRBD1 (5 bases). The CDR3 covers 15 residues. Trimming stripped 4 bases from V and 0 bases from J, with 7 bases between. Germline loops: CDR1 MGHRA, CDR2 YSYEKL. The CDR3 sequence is CASSLGPSGANVLTF. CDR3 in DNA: TGCGCCAGCAGCCTGGGGCCCTCTGGGGCCAACGTCCTGACTTTC.

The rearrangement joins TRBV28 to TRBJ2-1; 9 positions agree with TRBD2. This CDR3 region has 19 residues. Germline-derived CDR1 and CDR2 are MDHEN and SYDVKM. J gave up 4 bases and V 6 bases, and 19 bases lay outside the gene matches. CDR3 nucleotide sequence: TGTGCCAGCAGCCGTCCGAGGCGGGGGGGCCAGTCCCTTTACAATGAGCAGTTCTTC. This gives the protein CASSRPRRGGQSLYNEQFF. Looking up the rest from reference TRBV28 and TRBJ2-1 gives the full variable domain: DVKVTQSSRYLVKRTGEKVFLECVQDMDHENMFWYRQDPGLGLRLIYFSYDVKMKEKGDIPEGYSVSREKKERFSLILESASTNQTSMYLCASSRPRRGGQSLYNEQFFGPGTRLTVL.

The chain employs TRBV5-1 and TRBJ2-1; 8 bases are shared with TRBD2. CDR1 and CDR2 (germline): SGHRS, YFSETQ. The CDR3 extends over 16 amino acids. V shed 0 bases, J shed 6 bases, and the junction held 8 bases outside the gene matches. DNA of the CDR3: TGCGCCAGCAGCTTGGGTAATAGCGGGGTGGGCAATGAGCAGTTCTTC. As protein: CASSLGNSGVGNEQFF.

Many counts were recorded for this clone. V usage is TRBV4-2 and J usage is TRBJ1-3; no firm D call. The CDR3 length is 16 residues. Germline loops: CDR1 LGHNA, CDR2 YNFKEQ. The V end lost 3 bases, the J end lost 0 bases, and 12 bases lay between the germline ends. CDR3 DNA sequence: TGTGCCAGCAGCCACAACCGAGGCAGCTCTGGAAACACCATATATTTT. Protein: CASSHNRGSSGNTIYF.

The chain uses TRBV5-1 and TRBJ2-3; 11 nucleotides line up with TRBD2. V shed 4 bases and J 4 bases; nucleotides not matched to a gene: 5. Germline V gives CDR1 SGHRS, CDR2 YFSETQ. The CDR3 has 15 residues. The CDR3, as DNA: TGCGCCAGCAGCCTTAGCGGGGGGGCGGCAGATACGCAGTATTTT. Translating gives CASSLSGGAADTQYF.

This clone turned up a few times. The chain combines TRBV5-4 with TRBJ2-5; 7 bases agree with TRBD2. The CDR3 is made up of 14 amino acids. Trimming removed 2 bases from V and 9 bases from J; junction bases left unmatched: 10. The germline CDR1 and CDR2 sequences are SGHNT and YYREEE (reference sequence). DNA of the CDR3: TGTGCCAGCAGCTTCAAGGGACTACGGGGATCCCAGTACTTC. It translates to CASSFKGLRGSQYF.

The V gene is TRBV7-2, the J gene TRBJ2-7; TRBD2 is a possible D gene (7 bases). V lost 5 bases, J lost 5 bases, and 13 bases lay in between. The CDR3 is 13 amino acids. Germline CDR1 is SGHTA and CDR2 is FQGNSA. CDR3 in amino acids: CASSGGARDEQYF. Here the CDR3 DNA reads TGTGCCAGCAGCGGGGGGGCTCGAGACGAGCAGTACTTC.

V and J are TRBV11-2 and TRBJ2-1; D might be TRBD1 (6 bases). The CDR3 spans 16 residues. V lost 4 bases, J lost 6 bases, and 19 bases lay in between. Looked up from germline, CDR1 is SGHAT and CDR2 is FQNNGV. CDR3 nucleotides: TGTGCCAGCAGCTCCTCACAGGGATTACTAAGCAATGAGCAGTTCTTC. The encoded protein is CASSSSQGLLSNEQFF.

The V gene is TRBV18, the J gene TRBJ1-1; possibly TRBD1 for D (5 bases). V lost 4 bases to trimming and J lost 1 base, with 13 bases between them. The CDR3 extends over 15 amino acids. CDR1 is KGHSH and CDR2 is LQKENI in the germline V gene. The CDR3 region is CASSLNLQGNTEAFF. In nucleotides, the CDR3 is TGTGCCAGCTCACTCAACTTGCAGGGGAACACTGAAGCTTTCTTT.

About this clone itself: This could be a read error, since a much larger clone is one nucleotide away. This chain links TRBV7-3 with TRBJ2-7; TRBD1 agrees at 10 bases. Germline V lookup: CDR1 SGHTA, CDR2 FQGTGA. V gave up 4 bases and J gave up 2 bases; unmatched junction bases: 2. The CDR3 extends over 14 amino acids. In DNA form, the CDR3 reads TGTGCCAGCAGCTCCGGGACAGGGGCCTACGAGCAGTACTTC. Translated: CASSSGTGAYEQYF.

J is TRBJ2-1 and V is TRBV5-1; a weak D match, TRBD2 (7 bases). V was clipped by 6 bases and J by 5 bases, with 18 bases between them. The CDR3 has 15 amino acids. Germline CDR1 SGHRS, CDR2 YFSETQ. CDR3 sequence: CASKGGVDVDNEQFF. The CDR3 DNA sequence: TGCGCCAGCAAGGGGGGGGTCGACGTGGACAATGAGCAGTTCTTC. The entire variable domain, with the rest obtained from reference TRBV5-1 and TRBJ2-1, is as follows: KAGVTQTPRYLIKTRGQQVTLSCSPISGHRSVSWYQQTPGQGLQFLFEYFSETQRNKGNFPGRFSGRQFSNSRSEMNVSTLELGDSALYLCASKGGVDVDNEQFFGPGTRLTVL.